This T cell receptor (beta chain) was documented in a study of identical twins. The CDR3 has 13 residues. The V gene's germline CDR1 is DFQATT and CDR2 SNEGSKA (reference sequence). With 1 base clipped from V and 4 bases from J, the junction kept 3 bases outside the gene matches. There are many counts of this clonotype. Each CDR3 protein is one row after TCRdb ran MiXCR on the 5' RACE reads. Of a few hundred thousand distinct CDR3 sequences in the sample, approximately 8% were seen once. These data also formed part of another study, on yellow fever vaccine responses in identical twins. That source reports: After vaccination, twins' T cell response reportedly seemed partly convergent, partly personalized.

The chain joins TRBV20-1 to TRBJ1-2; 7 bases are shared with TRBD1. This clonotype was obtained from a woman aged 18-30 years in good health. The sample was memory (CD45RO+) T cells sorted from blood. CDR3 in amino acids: CSARARDSYGYTF. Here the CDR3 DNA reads TGCAGTGCTAGAGCCAGGGACAGCTATGGCTACACCTTC.